This TCR beta chain emerged from a study of a mutant IDH1 vaccine in newly diagnosed glioma. Across the whole study: Patients, over weeks 1, 3, 5, 7, 11, 15, 19 and 23, received a total of eight vaccinations. Antecedent treatment encompassed radiotherapy, temozolomide, or their combination; the majority received both. Treated patients comprised about 62% males and 37.5% females, mean age 40.4 years. Radiotherapy alone preceded vaccination by 4-6 weeks; alternatively, vaccination started with temozolomide cycles.

Profiling relied on immunoSEQ multiplex PCR, and the TCRdb table lists in-frame clones only, not all of them. The table records fewer than 45,000 clones, 85% to 95% of them present only once. This CDR3 contains 14 residues. V was pared by 7 bases and J by 2 bases, with 5 bases of the junction left unmatched. The germline V gene encodes CDR1 SGHKS and CDR2 YYEKEE (reference sequence). About this clone: The antigen is not known.

Time point noted: week 23, last vaccination. It was 300 ug of mutant IDH1 20-mer peptide that made up each vaccine dose, given with topical imiquimod. Here the sequenced sample was PBMCs, taken from a glioma patient whose treatment included an IDH1 peptide vaccine. This chain uses TRBV5-5 with TRBJ2-7; the match to TRBD1 covers 11 bases. The receptor comes from a man aged 45-65 years with glioma. CDR3 bases: TGTGCCAGCGCCCGGGACAGGGGGACCTACGAGCAGTACTTC. Translating gives CASARDRGTYEQYF.